This entry features one T cell receptor beta chain sequence. Its specificity is unknown. The sample belongs to a study of graft-versus-host responses after intestinal transplantation. Study in general: Every recipient underwent anti-thymocyte globulin induction, then tacrolimus and steroids for approximately three years. Whole-study findings and limits: Within allografts, high graft-versus-host to host-versus-graft clonal ratios were seen among patients with graft-donor T cell macrochimerism.

The data were produced by immunoSEQ multiplex PCR, yet TCRdb's version contains in-frame clones alone and is incomplete. The profile shows roughly 97,000 clones, 80% to 95% of them singletons. The TCR originated in a human patient who received an intestinal transplant, so some T cells may come from the graft donor. The sample consisted of PBMCs, taken 453 days after intestinal transplant.

CDR3 in amino acids: CASSEAILETQYF. DNA of the CDR3: TGTGCCAGCAGTGAAGCTATACTCGAGACCCAGTACTTC. The V call is TRBV2, the J call TRBJ2-5; no reliable D call. Deletions cut 0 bases from V and 5 bases from J, with 7 bases between. The CDR3 spans 13 residues. Germline lookup yields CDR1 SNHLY and CDR2 FYNNEI.